These T cell receptor beta chains were read from a single sample in a study of T cell changes during pregnancy in multiple sclerosis. Here immunoSEQ multiplex PCR was the method, and the copy in TCRdb shows in-frame clones only, minus some. The sample contains about 35,000 clones, approximately 90% of which appear only once. Sequences were derived from CD4+ T cells from peripheral blood mononuclear cells, sampled in the third trimester of pregnancy. These receptors were obtained from a female donor in good health, enrolled as a control in a pregnancy study. Each CDR3 is given with its conserved first and last residue. Fields, in order: D gene, J gene, V gene, clone size, CDR3 DNA, CDR3 protein. D genes are given only for firm matches. Only some rows state a clone size, as once, few, many or a class for expanded clones.

D: TRBD1; J: TRBJ2-2; V: TRBV6-6; size: NA; DNA: TGTGCCAGCAGTTACGGGCAGGGGGAAACCGGGGAGCTGTTTTTT; CDR3: CASSYGQGETGELFF
D: NA; J: TRBJ1-2; V: TRBV10-3; size: NA; DNA: TGTGCCATCAGTGCCCAATCGGACAGTTCATCTGGCGGCTACACCTTC; CDR3: CAISAQSDSSSGGYTF
D: TRBD1; J: TRBJ1-6; V: TRBV7-9; size: NA; DNA: TGTGCCAGCAGCTTACCGGGACAGGGAAACTCACCCCTCCACTTT; CDR3: CASSLPGQGNSPLHF
D: TRBD1; J: TRBJ1-1; V: TRBV10-3; size: NA; DNA: TGTGCCATCGGGACAGGCCTGAACACTGAAGCTTTCTTT; CDR3: CAIGTGLNTEAFF
D: NA; J: TRBJ1-3; V: TRBV28; size: NA; DNA: TGTGCCAGCAGGGACAGTTTGTCATTCGGAAACACCATATATTTT; CDR3: CASRDSLSFGNTIYF
D: TRBD1; J: TRBJ2-7; V: TRBV7-9; size: NA; DNA: TGTGCCAGCAGCTCGTGGACAGGGAGACTTTCCTACGAGCAGTACTTC; CDR3: CASSSWTGRLSYEQYF
D: TRBD2; J: TRBJ2-2; V: TRBV19; size: NA; DNA: TGTGCCAGTAGTATACTTGGCGGGAGTGACACCGGGGAGCTGTTTTTT; CDR3: CASSILGGSDTGELFF
D: TRBD2; J: TRBJ2-5; V: TRBV2; size: NA; DNA: TGTGCCAGCAGTGAAGAACTAGCGGGGAAGACCCAGTACTTC; CDR3: CASSEELAGKTQYF
D: NA; J: TRBJ1-3; V: TRBV5-5; size: NA; DNA: TGTGCCAGCAGCCCGGATAACGGGAGAAACACCATATATTTT; CDR3: CASSPDNGRNTIYF
D: TRBD1; J: TRBJ1-1; V: TRBV9; size: NA; DNA: TGTGCCAGCAGGGAGTTAAGGGGGCACACTGAAGCTTTCTTT; CDR3: CASRELRGHTEAFF
D: NA; J: TRBJ2-3; V: TRBV18; size: NA; DNA: TGTGCCAGCTCACCTAACACAGATACGCAGTATTTT; CDR3: CASSPNTDTQYF
D: TRBD2; J: TRBJ2-3; V: TRBV2; size: NA; DNA: TGTGCCAGCAGGTCCCGCGGGGGAGATACGCAGTATTTT; CDR3: CASRSRGGDTQYF
D: TRBD2; J: TRBJ2-3; V: TRBV28; size: once; DNA: TGTGCCAGCAGTCTAGCGGGGGGGCCAGATACGCAGTATTTT; CDR3: CASSLAGGPDTQYF
D: TRBD2; J: TRBJ2-1; V: TRBV10-3; size: NA; DNA: TGTGCCATCACAGAGCGGGGGGACAATGAGCAGTTCTTC; CDR3: CAITERGDNEQFF
D: NA; J: TRBJ2-7; V: TRBV11-2; size: few; DNA: TGTGCCAGCAGCTCTTCAGGGTCCGAGCAGTACTTC; CDR3: CASSSSGSEQYF
D: NA; J: TRBJ1-4; V: TRBV5-8; size: NA; DNA: TGTGCCAGCAGCTCTCAGGGGTCTGGGGAAAAACTGTTTTTT; CDR3: CASSSQGSGEKLFF
D: TRBD2; J: TRBJ2-5; V: TRBV5-1; size: NA; DNA: TGCGCCAGCAAGTCTAGCGGGGGGGCCCAAGAGACCCAGTACTTC; CDR3: CASKSSGGAQETQYF
D: NA; J: TRBJ1-3; V: TRBV6-1; size: once; DNA: TGTGCCAGCAGTGAAAGTCTAAGGGGTAGGAACACCATATATTTT; CDR3: CASSESLRGRNTIYF
D: TRBD1; J: TRBJ1-2; V: TRBV30; size: NA; DNA: TGTGCCTGGAGTATCAGGACAGGTTGGACCTACACCTTC; CDR3: CAWSIRTGWTYTF
D: TRBD1; J: TRBJ1-6; V: TRBV7-9; size: NA; DNA: TGTGCCAGCAGCTCATGGACAGGGCCACCCCTCCACTTT; CDR3: CASSSWTGPPLHF
D: NA; J: TRBJ2-7; V: TRBV28; size: NA; DNA: TGTGCCAGCTCGGCGGAGATGTACGAGCAGTACTTC; CDR3: CASSAEMYEQYF
D: TRBD2; J: TRBJ2-3; V: TRBV6-6; size: NA; DNA: TGTGCCAGCAAAATATCGGGGGGGACAGATACGCAGTATTTT; CDR3: CASKISGGTDTQYF
D: NA; J: TRBJ1-6; V: TRBV21-1; size: NA; DNA: NA; CDR3: CASSKDWGTGSSSSYNSPLHF
D: NA; J: TRBJ1-2; V: TRBV12-2; size: NA; DNA: TGTGCAAGTCGCTTGGTGGCCGCAGATAACTATGGCTACACCTTC; CDR3: CASRLVAADNYGYTF
D: TRBD1; J: TRBJ2-3; V: TRBV4-2; size: NA; DNA: TGTGCCAGCAGCCAAGATGAGGGGGCTAGCCGTGCAGATACGCAGTATTTT; CDR3: CASSQDEGASRADTQYF
D: NA; J: TRBJ2-3; V: TRBV21-1; size: NA; DNA: TGTGCCAGCAGCAAAGATCCGACTAGCACAGATACGCAGTATTTT; CDR3: CASSKDPTSTDTQYF
D: NA; J: TRBJ1-1; V: TRBV28; size: once; DNA: TGTGCCAGCAAAAGGCAGGGGACGACTGAAGCTTTCTTT; CDR3: CASKRQGTTEAFF
D: NA; J: TRBJ2-3; V: TRBV5-8; size: NA; DNA: TGTGCCAGCAGCTTGTTACCACCCGGTGAAGATACGCAGTATTTT; CDR3: CASSLLPPGEDTQYF
D: TRBD2; J: TRBJ2-5; V: TRBV4-3; size: NA; DNA: TGCGCCAGCAGCCAAGAACTAGCGGGAGGGGGATCAGAGACCCAGTACTTC; CDR3: CASSQELAGGGSETQYF
D: NA; J: TRBJ2-1; V: TRBV10-3; size: NA; DNA: TGTGCCATCAGTGAGTCGAAGAGCTCCTACAATGAGCAGTTCTTC; CDR3: CAISESKSSYNEQFF
D: NA; J: TRBJ2-7; V: TRBV11-3; size: NA; DNA: TGTGCCAGCAGCTTAAATCCGGGAGACTACGAGCAGTACTTC; CDR3: CASSLNPGDYEQYF
D: NA; J: TRBJ1-1; V: TRBV7-9; size: NA; DNA: TGTGCCAGCAGCTATACAGGGAACCCTGAAGCTTTCTTT; CDR3: CASSYTGNPEAFF
D: TRBD1; J: TRBJ1-4; V: TRBV7-6; size: NA; DNA: TGTGCCAGCAGCACTCACCCGGGACAGGGGAATGAAAAACTGTTTTTT; CDR3: CASSTHPGQGNEKLFF
D: TRBD1; J: TRBJ1-6; V: TRBV15; size: once; DNA: TGTGCCACCAGCAGGGACAGGGTTAATTCACCCCTCCACTTT; CDR3: CATSRDRVNSPLHF
D: NA; J: TRBJ1-2; V: TRBV16; size: NA; DNA: TGTGCCAGCAGCCAACTTGACAGTTGGCATGGCTACACCTTC; CDR3: CASSQLDSWHGYTF
D: NA; J: TRBJ1-6; V: TRBV6-5; size: NA; DNA: TGTGCCAGCTTCCGGGACAATAATTCACCCCTCCACTTT; CDR3: CASFRDNNSPLHF
D: NA; J: TRBJ1-1; V: TRBV7-9; size: NA; DNA: TGTGCCAGCAGCTTAGTTATCCCCCGGGTAATCACTGAAGCTTTCTTT; CDR3: CASSLVIPRVITEAFF
D: TRBD1; J: TRBJ1-2; V: TRBV28; size: NA; DNA: TGTGCCAGCAGACGTCCCGGGACAGGGGGCTGGGGAAGGAATGGCTACACCTTC; CDR3: CASRRPGTGGWGRNGYTF
D: TRBD1; J: TRBJ1-2; V: TRBV23-1; size: NA; DNA: TGCGCCAGCAGTCAGCCACCGGGACAGGGGAAGGACTATGGCTACACCTTC; CDR3: CASSQPPGQGKDYGYTF
D: TRBD1; J: TRBJ2-7; V: TRBV7-9; size: NA; DNA: TGTGCCAGCAGCTTACCGACACTCCCCGGGACAGGGAGGTCGTACTTC; CDR3: CASSLPTLPGTGRSYF
D: NA; J: TRBJ2-3; V: TRBV21-1; size: NA; DNA: TGTGCCAGTTCACAGGGCACAGATACGCAGTATTTT; CDR3: CASSQGTDTQYF
D: NA; J: TRBJ1-1; V: TRBV28; size: NA; DNA: TGTGCCAGCGATGGGGGGGTAACTGAAGCTTTCTTT; CDR3: CASDGGVTEAFF
D: NA; J: TRBJ1-6; V: TRBV7-3; size: once; DNA: TGTGCCAGCAGCCAGCAGGGTTCACCCCTCCACTTT; CDR3: CASSQQGSPLHF
D: NA; J: TRBJ2-7; V: TRBV7-2; size: once; DNA: TGTGCCAGCAGCCCACAGGGAACCCGATCCTACGAGCAGTACTTC; CDR3: CASSPQGTRSYEQYF
D: NA; J: TRBJ1-1; V: TRBV27; size: NA; DNA: TGTGCCAGCAGTTTGGAGGAGAACACTGAAGCTTTCTTT; CDR3: CASSLEENTEAFF
D: NA; J: TRBJ1-6; V: TRBV11-2; size: NA; DNA: TGTGCCAGCAGCTTAGATCCCCGCGCTATACCCCTCCACTTT; CDR3: CASSLDPRAIPLHF
D: NA; J: TRBJ1-2; V: TRBV7-8; size: once; DNA: TGTGCCAGCAGCTTAAAAAGGACTGATGGTCGCTACACCTTC; CDR3: CASSLKRTDGRYTF
D: NA; J: TRBJ1-5; V: TRBV18; size: NA; DNA: TGTGCCAGCTCAGTATCACAGGATAGCAATCAGCCCCAGCATTTT; CDR3: CASSVSQDSNQPQHF
D: TRBD1; J: TRBJ1-4; V: TRBV18; size: NA; DNA: TGTGCCAGCTCACTCAGAAGGGGGACAGAGAATGAAAAACTGTTTTTT; CDR3: CASSLRRGTENEKLFF
D: NA; J: TRBJ1-6; V: TRBV4-1; size: NA; DNA: TGCGCCAGCAGCCATTTCCCCTTTACAGCCCCGAATTCACCCCTCCACTTT; CDR3: CASSHFPFTAPNSPLHF
D: TRBD2; J: TRBJ2-7; V: TRBV7-8; size: NA; DNA: TGTGCCAGCAGCTTAGCAAGCGGGGGGGCCTACGAGCAGTACTTC; CDR3: CASSLASGGAYEQYF